The 25 T cell receptor beta chains reported below all come from one sample, sequenced in a study of blood T cell repertoires in COVID-19. Sequenced by immunoSEQ multiplex PCR; TCRdb stores in-frame clones only, minus some. The sample consists of some 120,000 clones, 86% of them appearing once. Sample: peripheral blood. The origin of the receptors is a human donor in a cohort sampled during active COVID-19.

V is TRBV7-9 and J is TRBJ2-7; D is undetermined. Germline CDR1 and CDR2: SEHNR and FQNEAQ (reference sequence). This CDR3 contains 13 residues. The ends were cut back, 1 base at V and 6 bases at J, with 10 bases in the middle. The DNA for the CDR3 is TGTGCCAGCAGCTTAGTGGTCCTATCCGAGCAGTACTTC. Its protein is CASSLVVLSEQYF.

About this clone itself: Other DNA sequences of this sample code for an identical CDR3. This rearrangement joins TRBV14 to TRBJ2-7, with a possible D match to TRBD2 (6 bases). There are 14 residues in the CDR3. Between the trimmed V and J ends, which lost 1 base and 3 bases, there was a span of 10 bases. Germline V gene data show CDR1 as SGHDN and CDR2 as FVKESK. CDR3 in amino acids: CASSQGLGIYEQYF. The CDR3 nucleotides are TGTGCCAGCAGCCAAGGACTAGGGATCTACGAGCAGTACTTC.

This rearrangement joins TRBV5-1 to TRBJ2-1; 9 nucleotides line up with TRBD1. This CDR3 has 15 amino acids. Trimming took 4 bases from V and 4 from J; bases not matched to a gene: 6. The V gene's germline CDR1 is SGHRS and CDR2 YFSETQ. CDR3 coding DNA: TGCGCCAGCAGCCAACAGGGGGCGCAATACAATGAGCAGTTCTTC. Translating gives CASSQQGAQYNEQFF.

This rearrangement joins TRBV9 to TRBJ2-3, with D tentatively TRBD1 (6 bases). There are 13 residues in the CDR3. Germline V lookup: CDR1 SGDLS, CDR2 YYNGEE. Trimming took 2 bases from V and 4 from J, leaving 8 bases between them. The CDR3 DNA follows: TGTGCCAGCAGCGTCCCAGGGGCAGATACGCAGTATTTT. Protein: CASSVPGADTQYF.

In this sample, this clone turned up once. This sequence joins TRBV28 and TRBJ1-5, with D perhaps matching TRBD1 (6 bases). V was trimmed by 3 bases and J by 6 bases, leaving 12 bases between them. This CDR3 comprises 14 residues. CDR1 and CDR2 (germline): MDHEN, SYDVKM. The CDR3 nucleotides are TGTGCCAGCAGTTTCGGGGGGGGCGGTCAGCCCCAGCATTTT. Translation gives CASSFGGGGQPQHF.

V gene TRBV7-9 combines with J gene TRBJ2-7; TRBD1 agrees at 7 bases. V lost 7 bases, J lost 3 bases, and 12 bases stayed unmatched. CDR1 SEHNR and CDR2 FQNEAQ come from the germline V gene (reference sequence). The CDR3 is 15 amino acids. This CDR3 reads CASTRGGQRDYEQYF. The CDR3, as DNA: TGTGCCAGCACCCGAGGGGGACAGCGCGACTACGAGCAGTACTTC.

The chain carries TRBV12-3 or TRBV12-4 and TRBJ2-1, with TRBD2 as a possible D gene (5 bases). The length of the CDR3 is 12 residues. Trimming left V 4 bases short and J 8 bases short, with 9 bases between. CDR3 DNA: TGTGCCAGCAGTTCGGACGGGGATGAGCAGTTCTTC. Its translation: CASSSDGDEQFF.

The V gene is TRBV23-1, the J gene TRBJ1-3; no reliable D call. TRBV23-1 qualifies as an ORF whose function is uncertain. Trimming removed 0 bases at V and 0 bases at J, with 12 bases between. This CDR3 has 17 amino acids. The DNA for the CDR3 is TGCGCCAGCAGTCAATCGCGATCGTATAGCTCTGGAAACACCATATATTTT. It translates to CASSQSRSYSSGNTIYF.

The chain joins TRBV11-1 to TRBJ2-5; 9 bases are shared with TRBD2. Trimming took 2 bases from V and 0 from J; bases not matched to a gene: 4. Germline-derived CDR1 and CDR2 are SGHAT and FQDESV (reference sequence). The CDR3 runs to 16 residues. In DNA form, the CDR3 reads TGTGCCAGCAGCTTACAGAGCGGGAGGTACCAAGAGACCCAGTACTTC. Its translation: CASSLQSGRYQETQYF.

This clone is a singleton in its sample. The V gene is TRBV28, the J gene TRBJ2-7, with TRBD2 matching over 12 bases. The CDR3 is made up of 16 amino acids. Germline loops: CDR1 MDHEN, CDR2 SYDVKM. The J segment lost 4 bases and the V segment lost 3 bases, leaving 7 bases of the junction unmatched. CDR3: CASSFPPLAGGYEQYF. The CDR3 DNA reads as TGTGCCAGCAGTTTCCCGCCGCTAGCGGGAGGGTACGAGCAGTACTTC.

The gene calls are TRBV4-1 and TRBJ2-1; tentatively, D is TRBD1 (5 bases). CDR1 and CDR2 from the germline V gene are MGHRA and YSYEKL. The CDR3 extends over 16 amino acids. The V gene lost 2 bases and the J gene lost 8 bases, with 19 bases spanning the gap. The CDR3 sequence is CASSQTQAPYRYEQFF. CDR3 bases: TGCGCCAGCAGCCAAACACAGGCTCCTTACCGTTATGAGCAGTTCTTC.

CDR3 DNA sequence: TGTGCCAGCAGCGCCCCCCGGACTTCCTACACAGATACGCAGTATTTT. Protein product: CASSAPRTSYTDTQYF. The chain carries TRBV9 and TRBJ2-3; D perhaps matches TRBD2 (5 bases). Per germline, CDR1 SGDLS and CDR2 YYNGEE. CDR3 size: 16 residues. V was clipped by 3 bases and J by 2 bases, with 16 bases between them.

CDR3 amino acids: CASSIVTVAEAFF. CDR3 DNA sequence: TGTGCCAGTAGTATTGTAACAGTGGCTGAAGCTTTCTTT. The genes are TRBV19 and TRBJ1-1; D not certain. Germline V gene sequence: CDR1 LNHDA, CDR2 SQIVND (reference sequence). Trimming removed 3 bases at V and 6 bases at J, with 11 bases between. The CDR3 has 13 residues.

The chain links TRBV10-3 to TRBJ1-1; D is possibly TRBD1 (6 bases). From germline, CDR1 is ENHRY and CDR2 SYGVKD. V was cut by 4 bases and J by 3 bases, with 21 bases left in between. The CDR3 runs to 17 residues. CDR3 region: CAISANRQAPRDTEAFF. The DNA for the CDR3 is TGTGCCATCAGTGCTAACAGACAGGCTCCCAGAGACACTGAAGCTTTCTTT.

This clone appeared once. J is TRBJ2-3 and V is TRBV18, with TRBD1 matching 11 bases. The ends lost 0 bases at V and 2 bases at J; junction bases unmatched: 7. CDR1 KGHSH and CDR2 LQKENI come from the germline V gene. The CDR3 covers 18 residues. CDR3 protein: CASSPPGPGQGDTDTQYF. CDR3 DNA: TGTGCCAGCTCACCACCGGGACCGGGACAGGGGGACACAGATACGCAGTATTTT.

Only a few counts were recorded for this clone. V and J are TRBV5-1 and TRBJ2-7, with no clear D. Germline V CDR1 and CDR2: SGHRS, YFSETQ. The CDR3 consists of 14 residues. Trimming shortened V by 3 bases and J by 4 bases, and 14 bases separated the two germline ends. The CDR3 sequence: CASSSEPARYEQYF. DNA of the CDR3: TGCGCCAGCAGCTCGGAGCCCGCGAGGTACGAGCAGTACTTC.

The V and J genes are TRBV4-1 and TRBJ2-3, with 10 bases lining up with TRBD1. The V and J ends lost 1 base and 3 bases, in that order; junction bases with no gene match: 7. Germline CDR1 and CDR2: MGHRA and YSYEKL. CDR3 length: 17 residues. CDR3 sequence (DNA): TGCGCCAGCAGCCAAGGAACTTTGGGACAGGGGACAGATACGCAGTATTTT. The encoded protein is CASSQGTLGQGTDTQYF.

This clone was found once. The CDR3 reads CASSRTGWETGELFF. CDR3 bases: TGTGCCAGCAGCCGGACAGGGTGGGAGACCGGGGAGCTGTTTTTT. The chain uses TRBV7-9 and TRBJ2-2; the match to TRBD1 covers 8 bases. CDR3 length: 15 amino acids. CDR1 is SEHNR and CDR2 is FQNEAQ in the germline V gene (reference sequence). Unmatched junction bases numbered 7, after V lost 5 bases and J lost 5 bases.

This clone has just one count. The chain is built from TRBV6-1 and TRBJ1-6; D is undetermined. Trimming pared 1 base from V and 10 bases from J, leaving 2 bases between. Germline V gene data show CDR1 as MNHNS and CDR2 as SASEGT. The CDR3 runs 11 residues. The CDR3 sequence is CASSEVSPLHF. The DNA for the CDR3 is TGTGCCAGCAGTGAAGTATCACCCCTCCACTTT.

The V and J genes are TRBV11-2 and TRBJ2-7, with 15 positions matching TRBD2. This CDR3 contains 19 residues. Trimming at V came to 0 bases and at J to 4 bases, leaving 10 bases not matched to a gene. Germline CDR1 is SGHAT and CDR2 is FQNNGV. CDR3 sequence (DNA): TGTGCCAGCAGCTTAGATCGCCCGGGACTAGCGGGAGGAGCTTACGAGCAGTACTTC. This gives the protein CASSLDRPGLAGGAYEQYF.

The V and J genes are TRBV11-2 and TRBJ1-3; no definite D call. Germline values: CDR1 SGHAT, CDR2 FQNNGV. The germline V and J ends were trimmed by 2 bases and 2 bases, with 16 bases remaining between them. This CDR3 has 17 residues. Written as DNA, the CDR3 is TGTGCCAGCAGCTTAAAACGGGCGGGGAGAACTGGAAACACCATATATTTT. Translating it yields CASSLKRAGRTGNTIYF.

The chain is built from TRBV27 and TRBJ1-1, with 8 bases aligning to TRBD1. Germline assignment: CDR1 MNHEY and CDR2 SMNVEV (reference sequence). V shed 2 bases, J shed 7 bases, and the junction held 3 bases outside the gene matches. The CDR3 is 13 amino acids. This CDR3 reads CASSLDTGGEAFF. CDR3 DNA: TGTGCCAGCAGTTTAGATACAGGGGGTGAAGCTTTCTTT.

Points on this clone: One end of the junction is discordant with germline, which a read error may explain. J is TRBJ2-2 and V is TRBV3-1 (or the pseudogene TRBV3-2); D perhaps matches TRBD2 (6 bases). This CDR3 has 16 residues. CDR1 is LGHDT and CDR2 is YNNKEL in the germline V gene (reference sequence). The CDR3 region is CASSQAGLAKTGELFF. DNA of the CDR3: TGTGCCAGCAGCCAAGCTGGCCTAGCGAAAACCGGGGAGCTGTTTTTT.

V and J are TRBV28 and TRBJ2-3; TRBD2 aligns across 12 bases. The CDR3 loop spans 17 amino acids. V trimming: 6 bases; J trimming: 6 bases; junction bases outside the gene matches: 13. CDR1 MDHEN and CDR2 SYDVKM come from the germline V gene. CDR3 region: CASRARGLAGEEDTQYF. The CDR3 DNA follows: TGTGCCAGCAGGGCCCGGGGACTAGCGGGCGAGGAGGATACGCAGTATTTT.

V and J are TRBV5-1 and TRBJ2-1, with D maybe TRBD2 (6 bases). Germline-derived CDR1 and CDR2 are SGHRS and YFSETQ. V was trimmed by 2 bases and J by 2 bases, leaving 11 bases between them. This CDR3 comprises 15 residues. CDR3 region: CASSFSGVAYNEQFF. The CDR3 DNA reads TGCGCCAGCAGCTTTTCGGGAGTCGCCTACAATGAGCAGTTCTTC.